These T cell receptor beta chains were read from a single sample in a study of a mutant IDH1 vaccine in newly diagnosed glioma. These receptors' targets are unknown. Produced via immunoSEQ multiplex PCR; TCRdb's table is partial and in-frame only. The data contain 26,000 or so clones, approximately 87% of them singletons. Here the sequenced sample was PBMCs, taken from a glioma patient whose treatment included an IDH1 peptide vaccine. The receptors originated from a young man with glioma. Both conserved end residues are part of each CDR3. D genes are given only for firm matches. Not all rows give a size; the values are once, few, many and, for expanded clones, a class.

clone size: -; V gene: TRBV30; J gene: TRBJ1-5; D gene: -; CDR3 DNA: TGTGCCTGGAGTTCACAGGTAGTGAGCAATCAGCCCCAGCATTTT; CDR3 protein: CAWSSQVVSNQPQHF
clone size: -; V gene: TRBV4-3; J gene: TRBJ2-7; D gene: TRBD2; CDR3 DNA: TGCGCCAGCAGCCAAGGTAGCGGGGGGGCTGGGTACGAGCAGTACTTC; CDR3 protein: CASSQGSGGAGYEQYF
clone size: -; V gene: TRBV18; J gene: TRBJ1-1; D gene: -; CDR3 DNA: TGTGCCAGCTCACCGTCGGGGTACACTGAAGCTTTCTTT; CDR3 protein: CASSPSGYTEAFF
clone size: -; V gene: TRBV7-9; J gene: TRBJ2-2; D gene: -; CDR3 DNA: TGTGCCAGCAGTCCCCGGACGGCTCGAAGCACCGGGGAGCTGTTTTTT; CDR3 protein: CASSPRTARSTGELFF
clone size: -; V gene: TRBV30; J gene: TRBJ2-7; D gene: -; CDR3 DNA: TGTGCCTGGAGTGTCGCCCAGTATTTCTCCTACGAGCAGTACTTC; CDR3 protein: CAWSVAQYFSYEQYF
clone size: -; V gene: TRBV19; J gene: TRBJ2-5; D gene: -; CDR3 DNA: TGTGCCAGTAGAATCCAGGGGAAAGAGACCCAGTACTTC; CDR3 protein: CASRIQGKETQYF
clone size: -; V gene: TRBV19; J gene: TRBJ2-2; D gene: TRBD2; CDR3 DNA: TGTGCCAGTAGTATGACTAGCGGAAACACCGGGGAGCTGTTTTTT; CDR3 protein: CASSMTSGNTGELFF
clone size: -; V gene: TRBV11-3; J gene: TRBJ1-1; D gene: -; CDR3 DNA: TGTGCCAGCAGCTTAGGGGGGGACACTGAAGCTTTCTTT; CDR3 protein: CASSLGGDTEAFF
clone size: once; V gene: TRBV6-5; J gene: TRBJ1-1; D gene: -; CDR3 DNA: TGTGCCAGCAGTATGGACACGCTGAACACTGAAGCTTTCTTT; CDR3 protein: CASSMDTLNTEAFF
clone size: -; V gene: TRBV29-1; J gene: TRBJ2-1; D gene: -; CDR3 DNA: TGCAGCGTGGACCGACACAATGAGCAGTTCTTC; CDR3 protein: CSVDRHNEQFF
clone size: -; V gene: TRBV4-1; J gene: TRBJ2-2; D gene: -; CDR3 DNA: TGCGCCAGCAGCCAATACTCAGGGGCCGCCCGCCCCGGGGAGCTGTTTTTT; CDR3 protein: CASSQYSGAARPGELFF
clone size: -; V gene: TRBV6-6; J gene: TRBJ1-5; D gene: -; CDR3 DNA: TGTGCCAGCAGTTACTCGTTGGCAGAGCCCCAGCATTTT; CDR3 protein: CASSYSLAEPQHF
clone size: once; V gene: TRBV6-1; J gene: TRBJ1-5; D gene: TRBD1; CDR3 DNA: TGTGCCAGCAGTGAACCGCGGACCGGGACAGCGGACAGTGATAGCAATCAGCCCCAGCATTTT; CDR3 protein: CASSEPRTGTADSDSNQPQHF
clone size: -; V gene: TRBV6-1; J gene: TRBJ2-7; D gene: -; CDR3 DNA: TGTGCCAGCAGTCCCCGGGCCGCGAGGGGGGAGCAGTACTTC; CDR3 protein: CASSPRAARGEQYF
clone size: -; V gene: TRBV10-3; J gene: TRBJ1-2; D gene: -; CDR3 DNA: TGTGCCACCATAGGACAGAACTATGGCTACACCTTC; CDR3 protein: CATIGQNYGYTF
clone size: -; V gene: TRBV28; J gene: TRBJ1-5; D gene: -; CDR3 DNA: TGTGCCAGCAGTCCCTGGGGGACCCAGCATTTT; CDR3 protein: CASSPWGTQHF
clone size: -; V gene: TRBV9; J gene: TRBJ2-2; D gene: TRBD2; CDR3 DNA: TGTGCCAGCAGCGTAGGACTAGCGGGAGCGAACGCGAACACCGGGGAGCTGTTTTTT; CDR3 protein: CASSVGLAGANANTGELFF
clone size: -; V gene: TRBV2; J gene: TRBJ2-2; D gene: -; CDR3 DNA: TGTGCCAGCAACCCTCCCCCAGCGAACACCGGGGAGCTGTTTTTT; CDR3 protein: CASNPPPANTGELFF
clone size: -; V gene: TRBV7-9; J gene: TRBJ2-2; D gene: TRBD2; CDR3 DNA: TGTGCCAGCAGCACCACCGGGGGGGTGAACACCGGGGAGCTGTTTTTT; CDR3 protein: CASSTTGGVNTGELFF
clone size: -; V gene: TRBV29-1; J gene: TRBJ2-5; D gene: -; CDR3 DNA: TGCAGCGTTGGACAGAACAAGGAGACCCAGTACTTC; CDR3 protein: CSVGQNKETQYF
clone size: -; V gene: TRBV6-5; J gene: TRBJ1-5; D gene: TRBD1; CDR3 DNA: TGTGCCAGCAGCCTCCGAGGACAGGGATTTTGGCCCCAGCATTTT; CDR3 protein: CASSLRGQGFWPQHF
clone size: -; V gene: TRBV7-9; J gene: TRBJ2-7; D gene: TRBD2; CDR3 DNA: TGTGCCAGCTCCATCTCGGGGGGCGAGCAGTACTTC; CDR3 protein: CASSISGGEQYF
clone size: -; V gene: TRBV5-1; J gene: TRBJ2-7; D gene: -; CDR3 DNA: TGCGCCAGCAGCTTGGCTCAGGCTGGCAGGACTATCATATACGAGCAGTACTTC; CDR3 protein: CASSLAQAGRTIIYEQYF
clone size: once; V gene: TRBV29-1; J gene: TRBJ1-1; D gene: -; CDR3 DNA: TGCAGCGGTATGGGGCCAGACACTGAAGCTTTCTTT; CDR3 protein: CSGMGPDTEAFF
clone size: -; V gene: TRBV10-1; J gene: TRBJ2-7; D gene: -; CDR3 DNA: TGCGCCAGCAGTGAAGGACTTTACGAGCAGTACTTC; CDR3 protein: CASSEGLYEQYF
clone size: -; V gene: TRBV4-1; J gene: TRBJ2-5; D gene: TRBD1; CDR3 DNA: TGCGCCAGCAGCCAAATACAGGGGGCCGGGGAGACCCAGTACTTC; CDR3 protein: CASSQIQGAGETQYF
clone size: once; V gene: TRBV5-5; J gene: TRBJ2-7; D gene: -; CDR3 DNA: TGTGCCAGCAGCTCGGACGGAGGGAGCGAGCAGTACTTC; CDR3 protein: CASSSDGGSEQYF
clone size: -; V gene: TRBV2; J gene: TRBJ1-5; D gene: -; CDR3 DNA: TGTGCCAGCAGAACGGGGTACGATCAGCCCCAGCATTTT; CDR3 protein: CASRTGYDQPQHF
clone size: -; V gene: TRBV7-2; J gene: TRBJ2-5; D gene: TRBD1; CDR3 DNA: TGTGCCAGCAGCACCGACAGGGAGTTGGGAGAGACCCAGTACTTC; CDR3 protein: CASSTDRELGETQYF
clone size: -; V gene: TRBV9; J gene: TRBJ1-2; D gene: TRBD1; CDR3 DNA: TGTGCCAGCAGCGTAGTGGACAGGGGACATGGCTACACCTTC; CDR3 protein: CASSVVDRGHGYTF
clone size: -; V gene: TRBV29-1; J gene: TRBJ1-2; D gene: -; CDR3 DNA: TGCAGCGTTGATGCCGCCACCGGCCCCTATGGCTACACCTTC; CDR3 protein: CSVDAATGPYGYTF
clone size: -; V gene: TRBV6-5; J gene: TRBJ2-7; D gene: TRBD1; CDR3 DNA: TGTGCCAGCAGTTACGCCCTGTCCGGGACAGCGGACGAGCAGTACTTC; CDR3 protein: CASSYALSGTADEQYF
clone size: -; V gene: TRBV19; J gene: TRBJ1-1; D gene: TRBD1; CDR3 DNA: TGTGCCAGTAGGGACAGGGGCTCGCGGGACACTGAAGCTTTCTTT; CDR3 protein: CASRDRGSRDTEAFF
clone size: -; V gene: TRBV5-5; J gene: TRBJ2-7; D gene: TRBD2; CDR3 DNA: TGTGCCAGCAGCTTGTCGGGAGGGCCCTACGAGCAGTACTTC; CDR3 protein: CASSLSGGPYEQYF
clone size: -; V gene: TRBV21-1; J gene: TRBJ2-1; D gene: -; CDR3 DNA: TGTGCCAGCATCCTCCTACCCGACAGAAGTGAGCAGTTCTTC; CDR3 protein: CASILLPDRSEQFF
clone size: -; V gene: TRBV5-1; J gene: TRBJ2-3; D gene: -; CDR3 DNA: TGCGCCAGCAGCTTGGGGGATCGGGGAGATACGCAGTATTTT; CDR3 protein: CASSLGDRGDTQYF
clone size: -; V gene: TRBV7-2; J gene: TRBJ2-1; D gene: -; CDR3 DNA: TGTGCCAGCAGCCCCCGGGTTTCACGACACAATGAGCAGTTCTTC; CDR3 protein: CASSPRVSRHNEQFF
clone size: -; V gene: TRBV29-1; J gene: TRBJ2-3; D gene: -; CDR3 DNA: TGCAGCGTTGATGCGCGGGCCGGCACAGATACGCAGTATTTT; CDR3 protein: CSVDARAGTDTQYF
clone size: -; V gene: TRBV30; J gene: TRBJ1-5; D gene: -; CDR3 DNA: TGTGCCTGGAGCGGGGACAGCAATCAGCCCCAGCATTTT; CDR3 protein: CAWSGDSNQPQHF
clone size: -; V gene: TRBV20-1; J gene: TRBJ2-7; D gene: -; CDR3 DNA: TGCAGTGCTAGAGGGGAGCAGTACTTC; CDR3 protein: CSARGEQYF
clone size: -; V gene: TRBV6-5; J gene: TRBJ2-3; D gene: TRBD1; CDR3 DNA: TGTGCCAGCAGTTACTCAGGGGGCGGTGGCACAGATACGCAGTATTTT; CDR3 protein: CASSYSGGGGTDTQYF
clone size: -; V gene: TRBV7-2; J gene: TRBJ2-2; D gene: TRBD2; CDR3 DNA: TGTGCCAGCAGCGAGACTAGCGGGGGCTCCGGGGAGCTGTTTTTT; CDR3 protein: CASSETSGGSGELFF
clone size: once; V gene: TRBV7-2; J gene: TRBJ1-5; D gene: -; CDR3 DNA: TGTGCCAGCAGCTTGTACTTATGGGGGGATCAGCCCCAGCATTTT; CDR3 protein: CASSLYLWGDQPQHF
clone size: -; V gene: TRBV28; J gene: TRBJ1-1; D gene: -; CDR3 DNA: TGTGCCAGCAGTCCTAGGGGCGCCTCCTTT; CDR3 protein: CASSPRGASF
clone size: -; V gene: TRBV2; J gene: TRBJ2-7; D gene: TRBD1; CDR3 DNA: TGTGCCAGCAGCGACGAAGCCATAGGGACAGGGGTTTACGAGCAGTACTTC; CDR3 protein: CASSDEAIGTGVYEQYF
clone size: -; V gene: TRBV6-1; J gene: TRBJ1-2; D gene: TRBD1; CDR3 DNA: TGTGCCACCCTTGAGGGGGACAGAATCAATGGCTACACCTTC; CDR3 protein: CATLEGDRINGYTF
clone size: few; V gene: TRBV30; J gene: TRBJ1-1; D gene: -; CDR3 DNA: TGTGCCTACAGAGAGTACACTGAAGCTTTCTTT; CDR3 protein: CAYREYTEAFF
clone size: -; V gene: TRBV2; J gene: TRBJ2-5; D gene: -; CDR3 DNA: TGTGCCAGCCACAGGGACTCGCAGACCCAGTACTTC; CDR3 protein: CASHRDSQTQYF
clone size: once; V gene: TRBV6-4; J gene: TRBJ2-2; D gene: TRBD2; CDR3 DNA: TGTGCCAGCAGTGACTCTAGCGGGAGCACCGGGGAGCTGTTTTTT; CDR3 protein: CASSDSSGSTGELFF
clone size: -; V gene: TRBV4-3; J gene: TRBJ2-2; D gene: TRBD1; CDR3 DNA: TGCGCCAGCAGTCAAGACAGGGTCGACACCGGGGAGCTGTTTTTT; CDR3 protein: CASSQDRVDTGELFF
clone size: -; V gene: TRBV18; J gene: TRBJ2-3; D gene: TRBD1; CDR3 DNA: TGTGCCAGCTCACTGACAGGGGCAGATACGCAGTATTTT; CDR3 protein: CASSLTGADTQYF
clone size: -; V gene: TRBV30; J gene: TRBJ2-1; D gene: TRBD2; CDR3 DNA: TGTGCCTGGAGTGTAGCGGCGGGGGTCAATGAGCAGTTCTTC; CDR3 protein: CAWSVAAGVNEQFF
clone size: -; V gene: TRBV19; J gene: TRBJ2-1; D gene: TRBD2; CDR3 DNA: TGTGCCAGTAGTAGCGGGGGGGCCGGCAATGAGCAGTTCTTC; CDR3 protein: CASSSGGAGNEQFF